This TCR beta chain originates from a study of T cells after yellow fever vaccination. General study points: Among primary-vaccination clones, most reappeared after the booster, at 96% for CD4 and 85% to 90% for CD8.

TCRdb itself ran the 5' RACE reads through MiXCR, one entry per CDR3 protein. The table shows 600,000 to 750,000 distinct CDR3 sequences, with 9% to 15% occurring only once. A remark on this clonotype: No antigen is known for it.

This CDR3 has 12 amino acids. Germline V gene data show CDR1 as KGHDR and CDR2 as SFDVKD. V was pared by 3 bases and J by 6 bases, with 5 bases between. This clonotype was obtained from a man aged 30-40 years who received the YFV17D yellow fever vaccine. V and J are TRBV24-1 and TRBJ2-1; the D is unclear. Source: PBMCs, taken on the day of the yellow fever booster vaccination. CDR3 region: CATSDHLNEQFF. The CDR3 DNA follows: TGTGCCACCAGTGATCACCTCAATGAGCAGTTCTTC.